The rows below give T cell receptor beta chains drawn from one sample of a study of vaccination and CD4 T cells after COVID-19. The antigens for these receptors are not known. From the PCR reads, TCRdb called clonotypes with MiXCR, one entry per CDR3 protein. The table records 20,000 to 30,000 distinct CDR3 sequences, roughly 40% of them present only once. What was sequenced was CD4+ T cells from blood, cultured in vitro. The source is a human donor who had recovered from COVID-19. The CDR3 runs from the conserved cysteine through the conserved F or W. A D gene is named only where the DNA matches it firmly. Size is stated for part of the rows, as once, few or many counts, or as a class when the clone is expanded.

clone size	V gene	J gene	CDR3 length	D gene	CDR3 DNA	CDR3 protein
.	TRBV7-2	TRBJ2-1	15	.	TGTGCCAGCAGCCCTCGTTGGTCTAGCGACAATGAGCAGTTCTTC	CASSPRWSSDNEQFF
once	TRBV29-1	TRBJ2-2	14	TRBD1	TGCAGCGCCGGGACAGGGGGTGGAACCGGGGAGCTGTTTTTT	CSAGTGGGTGELFF
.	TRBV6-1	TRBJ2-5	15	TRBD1	TGTGCCAGCTCGAGGGGACAGGGGCCCGAAGAGACCCAGTACTTC	CASSRGQGPEETQYF
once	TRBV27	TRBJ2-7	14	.	TGTGCCAGCAGTTTAAACGACGGAGGGTTGGAGCAGTACTTC	CASSLNDGGLEQYF
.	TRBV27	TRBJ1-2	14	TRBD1	TGTGCCAGCAGTTCGGGACAGGGGGTTTTTGGCTACACCTTC	CASSSGQGVFGYTF
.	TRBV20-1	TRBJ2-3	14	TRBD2	TGCAGTGCTATTGGGACTAGCGGGACCGATACGCAGTATTTT	CSAIGTSGTDTQYF
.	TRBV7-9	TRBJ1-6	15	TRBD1	TGTGCCAGCAGCTCCGCCGGGACAGGGGGCGAAGCCCTCCACTTT	CASSSAGTGGEALHF
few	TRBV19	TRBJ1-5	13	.	TGTGCCAGTAGCCTACAGCGGAGCCAGCCCCAGCATTTT	CASSLQRSQPQHF
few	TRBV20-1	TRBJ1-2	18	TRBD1	TGCAGTGCTAGAGCTCTCAGGGGGCGATTAAACGGCGGCTATGGCTACACCTTC	CSARALRGRLNGGYGYTF
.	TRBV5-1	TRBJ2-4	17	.	TGCGCCAGCAGCTTGGCAGCCTTTTCAGTAGCCAAAAACATTCAGTACTTC	CASSLAAFSVAKNIQYF
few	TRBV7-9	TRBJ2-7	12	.	TGTGCCAGCAGCTCAATGTCGGGGGAGCAGTACTTC	CASSSMSGEQYF
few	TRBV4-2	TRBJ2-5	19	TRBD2	TGTGCCAGCAGCCAAGGGACTAGCGGGGGGGCCTTTTTCCGGGAGACCCAGTACTTC	CASSQGTSGGAFFRETQYF
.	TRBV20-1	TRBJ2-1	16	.	TGCAGTGCCCCCCCATCTCTAGGACAATCCTACAATGAGCAGTTCTTC	CSAPPSLGQSYNEQFF
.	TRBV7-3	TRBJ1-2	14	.	TGTGCCAGCAGCGGAGATTCGGGTAACTCTGGCTACACCTTC	CASSGDSGNSGYTF
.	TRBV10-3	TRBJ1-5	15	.	TGTGCCATCAGCAGTGTAGGGCAGGGCAATCAGCCCCAGCATTTT	CAISSVGQGNQPQHF